These 13 T cell receptor beta chains were all obtained from the same sample, sequenced in a study of blood T cell repertoires in COVID-19. Method: immunoSEQ multiplex PCR; TCRdb's copy keeps in-frame clones and lacks some. The data contain around 250,000 clones, 86% of them seen just once; the ten biggest clones take up roughly 1.6%. Sequenced input: peripheral blood. The receptors derive from a woman in her fifties or sixties who had recovered from COVID-19.

This clone has a handful of counts. V gene TRBV7-9 combines with J gene TRBJ2-7; maybe TRBD1 (5 bases). Germline assignment: CDR1 SEHNR and CDR2 FQNEAQ (reference sequence). The CDR3 is 15 residues long. Trimming removed 5 bases from V and 0 bases from J, with 14 bases in between. The CDR3 bases are TGTGCCAGCAGCCTCAGGGCCTCGAGCTCCTACGAGCAGTACTTC. Residues: CASSLRASSSYEQYF.

The CDR3 reads CASSQDLLAGQRILNTEAFF. The CDR3 DNA is TGCGCCAGCAGCCAAGATCTCTTAGCGGGACAGCGTATTCTGAACACTGAAGCTTTCTTT. This chain connects TRBV4-3 to TRBJ1-1; TRBD1 agrees at 7 bases. The CDR3 is 20 amino acids. Germline V gene data show CDR1 as LGHNA and CDR2 as YSLEER. Losses at the gene ends were 0 bases for V and 0 bases for J; bases not matched to a gene: 16.

DNA for the CDR3: TGTGCCAGCCGGGCGGGAAACTTCGAGCAGTACTTC. This encodes CASRAGNFEQYF. This chain uses TRBV28 with TRBJ2-7; TRBD2 is a possible D gene (6 bases). Trimming took 8 bases from V and 6 from J, leaving 14 bases between them. The CDR3 extends over 12 amino acids. The germline CDR1 and CDR2 sequences are MDHEN and SYDVKM.

This clone has a single count. The chain couples TRBV5-4 to TRBJ1-4; D unclear. CDR1 and CDR2 from the germline V gene are SGHNT and YYREEE (reference sequence). This CDR3 is built from 12 residues. The V gene lost 2 bases and the J gene lost 8 bases, with 7 bases spanning the gap. The CDR3 loop reads CASSFPGEKLFF. The CDR3 DNA is TGTGCCAGCAGCTTCCCAGGCGAAAAACTGTTTTTT. The full variable domain, in which reference TRBV5-4 and TRBJ1-4 provide the parts outside the CDR3, is ETGVTQSPTHLIKTRGQQVTLRCSSQSGHNTVSWYQQALGQGPQFIFQYYREEENGRGNFPPRFSGLQFPNYSSELNVNALELDDSALYLCASSFPGEKLFFGSGTQLSVL.

This sequence joins TRBV6-5 and TRBJ1-1; D might be TRBD1 (5 bases). In germline, CDR1 is MNHEY, CDR2 SVGAGI. The CDR3 runs to 12 residues. V dropped 6 bases and J dropped 11 bases, with 16 bases sitting between them. The CDR3 DNA reads TGTGCCAGCAGCGATCCAGGACAAATTGCTTTCTTT. Residues: CASSDPGQIAFF.

The CDR3 protein is CASSSRGRGYEQYF. In DNA, the CDR3 is TGTGCCAGCAGCTCCAGGGGGCGCGGGTACGAGCAGTACTTC. The V and J genes are TRBV3-1 (or the pseudogene TRBV3-2) and TRBJ2-7, with TRBD1 matching over 8 bases. The ends lost 5 bases at V and 4 bases at J; junction bases unmatched: 7. The CDR3 is 14 residues long. In germline, CDR1 is LGHDT, CDR2 YNNKEL (reference sequence).

The gene calls are TRBV10-1 and TRBJ1-5; 7 bases match TRBD1. Germline V lookup: CDR1 WNHNN, CDR2 SYGVQD (reference sequence). Unmatched junction bases numbered 12, after V lost 3 bases and J lost 4 bases. The CDR3 is made up of 17 amino acids. CDR3 sequence: CASSEPRTGVSNQPQHF. CDR3 in DNA: TGCGCCAGCAGTGAACCCCGGACAGGAGTGAGTAATCAGCCCCAGCATTTT.

The CDR3, as DNA: TGCGCCAGCAGTGAGAAAAGAGCCTACGAGCAGTACTTC. As protein: CASSEKRAYEQYF. The J gene is TRBJ2-7, the V gene TRBV10-2; D uncertain. The CDR3 contains 13 residues. With 2 bases removed from V and 2 bases from J, the gap between germline ends came to 7 bases. In germline, CDR1 is WSHSY, CDR2 SAAADI.

V and J are TRBV3-1 (or the pseudogene TRBV3-2) and TRBJ2-3; 9 bases are shared with TRBD1. The V gene's germline CDR1 is LGHDT and CDR2 YNNKEL (reference sequence). The CDR3 extends over 16 amino acids. Losses at the gene ends were 2 bases for V and 6 bases for J; bases not matched to a gene: 9. The CDR3 protein is CASSQLTGGGSDTQYF. In nucleotides, the CDR3 is TGTGCCAGCAGCCAACTAACAGGGGGCGGGTCGGATACGCAGTATTTT.

CDR3 coding DNA: TGCGCCAGCAGCGTGGGGCCGCAACAAGAGACCCAGTACTTC. Translation gives CASSVGPQQETQYF. V gene TRBV5-1 combines with J gene TRBJ2-5, with D possibly TRBD1 on 5 matching bases. With 4 bases removed from V and 2 bases from J, the gap between germline ends came to 12 bases. Germline assignment: CDR1 SGHRS and CDR2 YFSETQ. The CDR3 loop spans 14 amino acids.

The V call is TRBV6-4, the J call TRBJ1-4; the match to TRBD1 covers 8 bases. This CDR3 contains 15 residues. CDR1 and CDR2 (germline): MRHNA, SNTAGT. V lost 6 bases to trimming and J lost 8 bases; unmatched junction nucleotides: 11. The chain's CDR3 is CASSDDRGFGEKLFF. CDR3 coding DNA: TGTGCCAGCAGCGATGACAGGGGCTTTGGGGAAAAACTGTTTTTT.

The chain has TRBV11-1 and TRBJ1-1; a weak D match, TRBD1 (6 bases). V was shortened by 5 bases and J by 1 base, with 8 bases between the two germline ends. CDR3 length equals 13 residues. Germline V gene data show CDR1 as SGHAT and CDR2 as FQDESV (reference sequence). The CDR3 DNA sequence: TGTGCCAGCAGCACGACAGGGAACACTGAAGCTTTCTTT. Translating gives CASSTTGNTEAFF.

The chain joins TRBV6-5 to TRBJ1-2; no firm D call. The ends were cut back, 0 bases at V and 9 bases at J, with 11 bases in the middle. The CDR3 is 13 residues long. Germline CDR1 is MNHEY and CDR2 is SVGAGI. The CDR3 nucleotides read TGTGCCAGCAGTTACTCGTTTGGACTCAGCTACACCTTC. It yields the protein CASSYSFGLSYTF.